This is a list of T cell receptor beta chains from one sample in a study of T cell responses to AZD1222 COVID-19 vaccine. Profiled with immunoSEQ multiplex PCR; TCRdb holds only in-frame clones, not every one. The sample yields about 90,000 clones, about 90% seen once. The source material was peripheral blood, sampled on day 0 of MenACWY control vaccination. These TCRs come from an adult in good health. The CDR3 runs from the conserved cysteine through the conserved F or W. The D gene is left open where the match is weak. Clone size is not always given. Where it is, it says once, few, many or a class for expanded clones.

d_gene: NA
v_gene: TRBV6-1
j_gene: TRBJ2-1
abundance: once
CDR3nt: TGTGCCAGCAGTGAAGCTTGGCCTTTAAGGAATGAGCAGTTCTTC
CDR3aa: CASSEAWPLRNEQFF

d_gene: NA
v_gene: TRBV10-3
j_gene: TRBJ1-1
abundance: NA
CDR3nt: TGTGCCATCAGTGACCACAGCATGAACACTGAAGCTTTCTTT
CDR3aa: CAISDHSMNTEAFF

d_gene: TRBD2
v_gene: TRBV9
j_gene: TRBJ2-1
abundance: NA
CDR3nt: TGTGCCAGCAGCGTAAGCGGGGGGAGCGGTGAGCAGTTCTTC
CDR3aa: CASSVSGGSGEQFF

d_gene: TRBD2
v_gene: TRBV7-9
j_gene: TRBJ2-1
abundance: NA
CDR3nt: TGTGCCAGCAGCAAACTAGCGGGAGTTGGGGAGCAGTTCTTC
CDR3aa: CASSKLAGVGEQFF

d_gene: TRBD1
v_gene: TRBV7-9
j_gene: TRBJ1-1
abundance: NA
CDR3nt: TGTGCCAGCAGTAGGACAGGGGATACTGAAGCTTTCTTT
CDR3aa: CASSRTGDTEAFF

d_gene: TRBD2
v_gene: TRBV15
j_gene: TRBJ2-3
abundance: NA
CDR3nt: TGTGCCACCAGCGGAGAGGGAAAGGGACTATCGGGAGATACGCAGTATTTT
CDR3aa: CATSGEGKGLSGDTQYF

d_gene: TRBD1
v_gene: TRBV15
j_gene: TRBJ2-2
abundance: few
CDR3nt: TGTGCCACCAGCAGGGATCACAGGGGCATAGGGGAGCTGTTTTTT
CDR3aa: CATSRDHRGIGELFF

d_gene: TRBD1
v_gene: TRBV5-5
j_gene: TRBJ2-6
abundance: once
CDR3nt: TGTGCCAGCAGCCCTTCGGGGACAGGCCTCTCTGGGGCCAACGTCCTGACTTTC
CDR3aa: CASSPSGTGLSGANVLTF

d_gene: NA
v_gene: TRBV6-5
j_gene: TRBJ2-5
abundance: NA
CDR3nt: TGTGCCAGTGATCAGGGGTCGTCCCAAGAGACCCAGTACTTC
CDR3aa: CASDQGSSQETQYF

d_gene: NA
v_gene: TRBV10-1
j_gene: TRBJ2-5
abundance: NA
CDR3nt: TGCGCCAGCAGTGACTATAGCCAAGAGACCCAGTACTTC
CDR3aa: CASSDYSQETQYF

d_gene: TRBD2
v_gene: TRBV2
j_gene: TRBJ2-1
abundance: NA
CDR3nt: TGTGCCAGTAAGGCGGGAGGGCGGGATGAGCAGTTCTTC
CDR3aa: CASKAGGRDEQFF

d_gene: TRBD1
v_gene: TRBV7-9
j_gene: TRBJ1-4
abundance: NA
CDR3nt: TGTGCCAGCAGCTCCCCAGGGACAGGGAACGTAGAAAAACTGTTTTTT
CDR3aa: CASSSPGTGNVEKLFF

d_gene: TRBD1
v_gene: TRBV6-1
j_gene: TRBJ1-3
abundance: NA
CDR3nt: TGTGCCAGCAGTGGAAGACCCCTACAGGGGGATTATGGAAACACCATATATTTT
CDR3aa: CASSGRPLQGDYGNTIYF

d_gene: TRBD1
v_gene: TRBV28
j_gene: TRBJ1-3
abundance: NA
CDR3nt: TGTGCCAGCAGTTTGGGACAGCTACCTGGAAACACCATATATTTT
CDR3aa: CASSLGQLPGNTIYF

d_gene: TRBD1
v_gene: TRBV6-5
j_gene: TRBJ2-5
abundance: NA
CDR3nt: TGTGCCAGTCCCTCAGGGGGTTGGGGGCAAGAGACCCAGTACTTC
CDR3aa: CASPSGGWGQETQYF

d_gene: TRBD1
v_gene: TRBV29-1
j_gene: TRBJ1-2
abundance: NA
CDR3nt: TGCAGCGTTGCCCTAGGGACAGACCATGGCTACACCTTC
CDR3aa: CSVALGTDHGYTF

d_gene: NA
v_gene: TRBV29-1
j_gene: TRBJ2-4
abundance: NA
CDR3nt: TGCAGCGTTGGAGTAGGGCAGGGGGGAAACATTCAGTACTTC
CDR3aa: CSVGVGQGGNIQYF

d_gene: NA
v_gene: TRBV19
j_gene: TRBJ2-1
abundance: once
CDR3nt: TGTGCCAGTAACGGGGTGGGTAATGAGCAGTTCTTC
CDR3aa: CASNGVGNEQFF

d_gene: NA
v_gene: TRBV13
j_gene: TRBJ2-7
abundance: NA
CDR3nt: TGTGCCAGCAAGACGGGACAAATGTACGAGCAGTACTTC
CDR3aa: CASKTGQMYEQYF

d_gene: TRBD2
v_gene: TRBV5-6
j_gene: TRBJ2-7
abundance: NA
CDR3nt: TGTGCCAGCAGCTTGGGACCCAGCGGGAGGGCCTTCGAGCAGTACTTC
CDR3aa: CASSLGPSGRAFEQYF

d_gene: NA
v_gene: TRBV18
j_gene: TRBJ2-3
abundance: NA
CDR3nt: TGTGCCAGCTCACCAGGGGCGAGCACAGATACGCAGTATTTT
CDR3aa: CASSPGASTDTQYF

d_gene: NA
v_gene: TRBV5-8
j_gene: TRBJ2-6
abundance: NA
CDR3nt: TGTGCCAGCAGCTTGGGGGCCGGAAGGAGCTCTGGGGCCAACGTCCTGACTTTC
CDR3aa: CASSLGAGRSSGANVLTF

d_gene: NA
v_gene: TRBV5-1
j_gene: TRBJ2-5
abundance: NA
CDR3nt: TGCGCCAGCAGCTTGGCCCGGCAGAGCTGGTACCAGTACTTC
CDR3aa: CASSLARQSWYQYF

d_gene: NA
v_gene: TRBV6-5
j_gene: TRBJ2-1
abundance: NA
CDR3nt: TGTGCCAGCACCACCCCCGGCCTACTGGATGAGCAGTTCTTC
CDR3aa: CASTTPGLLDEQFF

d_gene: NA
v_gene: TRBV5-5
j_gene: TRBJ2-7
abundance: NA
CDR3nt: TGTGCCAGCAGCTTGGCTCTACAGGGAGACGAGCAGTACTTC
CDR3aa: CASSLALQGDEQYF

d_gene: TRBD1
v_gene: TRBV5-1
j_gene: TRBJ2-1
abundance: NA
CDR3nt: TGCGCCAGCAGCCTCGGGACAGGGTCTGAGCAGTTCTTC
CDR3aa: CASSLGTGSEQFF

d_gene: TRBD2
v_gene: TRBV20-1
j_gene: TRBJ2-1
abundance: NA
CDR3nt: TGCAGTGCTAGTCGTCTAGCGGGTTACAATGAGCAGTTCTTC
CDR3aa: CSASRLAGYNEQFF

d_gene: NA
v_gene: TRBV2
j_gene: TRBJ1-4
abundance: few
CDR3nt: TGTGCCAGCAGTGAAATGGTGGGAATGGGGAATGAAAAACTGTTTTTT
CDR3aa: CASSEMVGMGNEKLFF

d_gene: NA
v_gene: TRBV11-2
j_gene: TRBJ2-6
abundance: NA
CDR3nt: TGTGCCAGCAGCTTACTCGAGGGGTTCTCTGGGGCCAACGTCCTGACTTTC
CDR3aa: CASSLLEGFSGANVLTF

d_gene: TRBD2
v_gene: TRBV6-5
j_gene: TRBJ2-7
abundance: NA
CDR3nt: TGTGCCAGCAGCGACGGACTAGCGGTAGGGGAGCAGTACTTC
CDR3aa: CASSDGLAVGEQYF

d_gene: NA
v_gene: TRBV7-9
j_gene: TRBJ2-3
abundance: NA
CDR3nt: TGTGCCAGCAGCTTAGTAAGATCTAGCACAGATACGCAGTATTTT
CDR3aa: CASSLVRSSTDTQYF

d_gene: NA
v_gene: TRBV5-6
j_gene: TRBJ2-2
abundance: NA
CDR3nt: TGTGCCAGCAGCAGCTACAGGGAATCAGTAGAAGGGGAGCTGTTTTTT
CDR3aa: CASSSYRESVEGELFF

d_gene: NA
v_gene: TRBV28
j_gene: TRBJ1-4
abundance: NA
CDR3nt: TGTGCCAGGCCGGGGGGGTCGGGACCTAATGAAAAACTGTTTTTT
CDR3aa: CARPGGSGPNEKLFF